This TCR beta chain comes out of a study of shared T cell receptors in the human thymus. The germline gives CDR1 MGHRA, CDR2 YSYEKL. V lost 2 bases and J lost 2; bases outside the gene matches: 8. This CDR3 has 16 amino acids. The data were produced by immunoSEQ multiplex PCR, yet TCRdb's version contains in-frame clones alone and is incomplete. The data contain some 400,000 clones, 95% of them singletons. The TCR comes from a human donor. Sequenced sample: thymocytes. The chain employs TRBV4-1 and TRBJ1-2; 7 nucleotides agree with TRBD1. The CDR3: CASSQLVDRKNYGYTF. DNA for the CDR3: TGCGCCAGCAGCCAATTGGTGGACAGGAAAAACTATGGCTACACCTTC.